This entry describes one T cell receptor beta chain. What it binds is unknown. Next came a second PCR, run for about 7 to 12 cycles, which used a sample-barcoded 5' primer along with a J-beta primer mix. Each cDNA was tagged by a template-switch adaptor containing 12 random nucleotides. TCRdb recomputed calls from the 5' RACE reads with MiXCR, one row per CDR3 protein. The table has 700,000 or so distinct CDR3 sequences, 22% seen once; the top ten hold approximately 20%. This sample was included in a study of blood T cells in healthy people across ages. General study points: Long-lived donors carried more naive CD4+ cells and greater diversity than aged donors.

Total RNA amounts of at least 5 micrograms were extracted per sample. This CDR3 region has 12 residues. CDR1 DFQATT and CDR2 SNEGSKA come from the germline V gene (reference sequence). The sequenced sample consisted of blood. The rearrangement uses TRBV20-1 and TRBJ2-5; perhaps TRBD2 as D (5 bases). Near its end, the DNA agrees better with TRBJ2-7, so the J call may be wrong. This receptor was obtained from a man between 65 and 79 years old in good health. CDR3 nucleotides: TGCAGTGCTAGTAAGAGCGGCTACGAGCAGTACGTC. This translates into CSASKSGYEQYV.